A selection of T cell receptor beta chains follows, all from one sample in a study of PD-L1 blockade in urothelial cancer. Assay: immunoSEQ multiplex PCR; the TCRdb copy retains only in-frame clones and omits some. The sample carries 25,000 to 35,000 clones, around 87% recorded once. Source: PBMCs, taken around atezolizumab (anti-PD-L1) treatment. These receptor sequences come from a middle-aged man with urothelial cancer. Each CDR3 is given with its conserved first and last residue. The D gene is left open where the match is weak. A row's size may be missing; if present it is once, few, many or a size class.

abundance	d_gene	v_gene	j_gene	CDR3aa	CDR3nt
-	-	TRBV5-1	TRBJ1-1	CASSYNRMNTEAFF	TGCGCCAGCAGCTATAACAGGATGAACACTGAAGCTTTCTTT
-	-	TRBV30	TRBJ1-1	CAWNRGVVNTEAFF	TGTGCCTGGAATCGGGGGGTCGTAAACACTGAAGCTTTCTTT
-	-	TRBV11-2	TRBJ1-3	CASSLARGNTIYF	TGTGCCAGCAGCTTAGCTAGGGGAAACACCATATATTTT
-	-	TRBV30	TRBJ2-1	CAWSETRAYNEQFF	TGTGCCTGGAGTGAAACCCGGGCCTACAATGAGCAGTTCTTC
few	-	TRBV19	TRBJ1-6	CASSIFAGQGSLPLHF	TGTGCCAGTAGTATTTTCGCCGGCCAGGGCAGTTTACCCCTCCACTTT
-	TRBD1	TRBV6-1	TRBJ2-3	CASSGQGMTDTQYF	TGTGCCAGCTCGGGACAGGGAATGACAGATACGCAGTATTTT
-	TRBD1	TRBV27	TRBJ1-3	CASRPQGASGNTIYF	TGTGCCAGCAGACCTCAGGGGGCTTCTGGAAACACCATATATTTT
-	-	TRBV29-1	TRBJ1-1	CSVEFRGTEAFF	TGCAGCGTTGAATTCCGGGGCACTGAAGCTTTCTTT
-	TRBD2	TRBV6-1	TRBJ2-7	CASSDILADTGAEQYF	TGTGCCAGCAGTGATATCCTAGCGGATACGGGCGCCGAGCAGTACTTC
-	TRBD1	TRBV5-4	TRBJ2-5	CASSQGQGTGRRETQYF	TGTGCCAGCAGCCAAGGACAGGGGACGGGTCGACGGGAGACCCAGTACTTC
-	-	TRBV29-1	TRBJ2-3	CSVVTSTDTQYF	TGCAGCGTTGTGACTAGCACAGATACGCAGTATTTT
-	TRBD2	TRBV28	TRBJ2-5	CATIPGLEQETQYF	TGTGCCACCATACCGGGACTAGAACAAGAGACCCAGTACTTC
-	-	TRBV6-6	TRBJ2-3	CASTPVPDTQYF	TGTGCCAGCACCCCCGTCCCGGATACGCAGTATTTT
-	-	TRBV4-1	TRBJ2-5	CASKTNVEAGLETQYF	TGCGCCAGCAAAACTAATGTAGAAGCAGGGCTGGAGACCCAGTACTTC
-	-	TRBV6-5	TRBJ2-2	CASSYSKTGLTGELFF	TGTGCCAGCAGTTACTCGAAGACAGGCCTCACCGGGGAGCTGTTTTTT
-	-	TRBV10-1	TRBJ2-1	CASGYSNEQFF	TGCGCCAGCGGGTACAGCAATGAGCAGTTCTTC
-	TRBD2	TRBV25-1	TRBJ2-1	CASSGGLAGVGRNEQFF	TGTGCCAGCAGTGGGGGACTAGCGGGAGTGGGCCGGAATGAGCAGTTCTTC
once	TRBD1	TRBV4-1	TRBJ1-1	CASSQIFTGGYSEAFF	TGCGCCAGCAGCCAAATTTTTACAGGGGGCTATAGTGAAGCTTTCTTT
-	TRBD2	TRBV10-2	TRBJ2-7	CASLAGYTYEQYF	TGCGCCAGCCTAGCGGGATATACCTACGAGCAGTACTTC
-	-	TRBV10-3	TRBJ1-2	CAIMDTYGYTF	TGTGCCATCATGGACACTTATGGCTACACCTTC
-	-	TRBV25-1	TRBJ1-4	CASGTSPGTNEKLFF	TGTGCCAGCGGGACTTCCCCTGGGACTAATGAAAAACTGTTTTTT
-	-	TRBV7-8	TRBJ1-2	CASSLDPEIYGYTF	TGTGCCAGCAGCTTAGATCCCGAGATCTATGGCTACACCTTC
-	TRBD2	TRBV10-1	TRBJ2-7	CASSKGLAYEQYF	TGCGCCAGCAGTAAAGGACTAGCCTACGAGCAGTACTTC
-	-	TRBV5-1	TRBJ2-1	CASSLGQNTYNEQFF	TGCGCCAGCAGCTTGGGTCAGAATACCTACAATGAGCAGTTCTTC